This record looks at one T cell receptor beta chain sequence and its context. V lost 3 bases and J lost 5, with 22 bases in between. The CDR3 spans 17 residues. Germline V lookup: CDR1 SGHDN, CDR2 FVKESK. This sample was included in a study of blood T cell repertoires in COVID-19. Looking at the study overall: Specimens from acute and convalescent COVID-19 originated in the United States, Italy and Spain. Sample material is recorded as cDNA or gDNA derived from T cells, B-cell-depleted T cells, or PBMCs.

How the authors handled the data: Amplification from reference gene primers served as the basis for estimated nucleated cell counts. The protocol was immunoSEQ multiplex PCR, while the TCRdb copy is restricted to in-frame clones and leaves out a portion. V and J calls and clone size are given by that table; D and trimming were obtained from the DNA. Here the sample spans just over 90,000 clones, 70% to 80% being singletons. Material for sequencing was peripheral blood. This clonotype originated in a human donor in a cohort sampled during active COVID-19. This sequence joins TRBV14 and TRBJ2-5; D is possibly TRBD1 (5 bases). This CDR3 is CASSQFQGKWSGETQYF. As DNA, the CDR3 is TGTGCCAGCAGCCAGTTTCAGGGAAAGTGGTCTGGGGAGACCCAGTACTTC.